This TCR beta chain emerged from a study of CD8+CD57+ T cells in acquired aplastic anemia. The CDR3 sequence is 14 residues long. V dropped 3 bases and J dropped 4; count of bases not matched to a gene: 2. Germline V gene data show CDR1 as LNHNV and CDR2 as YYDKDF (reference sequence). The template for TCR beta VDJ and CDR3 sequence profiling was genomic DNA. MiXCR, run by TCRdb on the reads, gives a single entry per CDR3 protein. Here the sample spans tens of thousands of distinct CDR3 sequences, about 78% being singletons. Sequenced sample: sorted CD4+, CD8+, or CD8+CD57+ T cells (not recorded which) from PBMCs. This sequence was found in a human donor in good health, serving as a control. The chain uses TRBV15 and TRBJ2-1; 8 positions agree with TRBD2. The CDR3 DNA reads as TGTGCCACCAGCAGGTTAGCGGGGTACAATGAGCAGTTCTTC. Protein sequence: CATSRLAGYNEQFF.